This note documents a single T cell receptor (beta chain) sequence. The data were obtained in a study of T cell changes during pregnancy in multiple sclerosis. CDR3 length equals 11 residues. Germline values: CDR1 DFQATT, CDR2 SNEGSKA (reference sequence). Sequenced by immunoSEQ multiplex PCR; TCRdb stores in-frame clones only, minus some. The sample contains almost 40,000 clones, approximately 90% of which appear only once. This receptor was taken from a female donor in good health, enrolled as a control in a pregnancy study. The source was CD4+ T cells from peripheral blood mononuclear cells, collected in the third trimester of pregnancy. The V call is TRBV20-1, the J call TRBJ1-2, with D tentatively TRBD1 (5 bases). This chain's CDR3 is CSGGAVYGYTF. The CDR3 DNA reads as TGCAGCGGGGGTGCGGTCTATGGCTACACCTTC.